The 8 T cell receptor beta chains given below trace back to one sample, sequenced in a study of T cell responses to AZD1222 COVID-19 vaccine. The assay was immunoSEQ multiplex PCR, and TCRdb's table has in-frame clones only and misses some. The profile shows around 130,000 clones, about 93% of them singletons. This sample comprised peripheral blood, obtained on day 0 of AZD1222 vaccination. These receptors were obtained from an adult in good health.

V gene TRBV12-3 or TRBV12-4 combines with J gene TRBJ1-2, with D maybe TRBD1 (5 bases). Trimming removed 4 bases from V and 6 bases from J, with 12 bases in between. The CDR3 is 13 residues long. The CDR3 bases are TGTGCCAGCAGTTGGGGGTTTCTTAATGGCTACACCTTC. Amino acid sequence: CASSWGFLNGYTF.

This chain connects TRBV12-3 or TRBV12-4 to TRBJ2-5, with D tentatively TRBD2 (5 bases). With 4 bases removed from V and 7 bases from J, the gap between germline ends came to 13 bases. The CDR3 spans 13 residues. CDR3 DNA: TGTGCCAGCAGTTCCACGACCGGAGGGACCCAGTACTTC. Translating gives CASSSTTGGTQYF.

The chain is built from TRBV18 and TRBJ1-6; 10 positions agree with TRBD1. This CDR3 has 15 residues. Germline-derived CDR1 and CDR2 are KGHSH and LQKENI. V lost 6 bases, J lost 5 bases, and 4 bases stayed unmatched. The CDR3 region has the DNA TGTGCCAGCTCCCTCGGGACAGGGGATAATTCACCCCTCCACTTT. It translates to CASSLGTGDNSPLHF.

V usage is TRBV27 and J usage is TRBJ1-2; D possibly corresponds to TRBD1 (5 bases). Trimming left V 0 bases short and J 7 bases short, with 9 bases between. CDR3 length: 13 residues. CDR1 is MNHEY, CDR2 SMNVEV, per germline (reference sequence). The chain's CDR3 is CASSLSHGGGYTF. In DNA form, the CDR3 reads TGTGCCAGCAGTTTATCGCACGGGGGTGGCTACACCTTC.

The chain joins TRBV11-2 to TRBJ2-6, with a tentative D call TRBD1 (6 bases). The germline V and J ends were trimmed by 5 bases and 0 bases, with 11 bases remaining between them. The CDR3 spans 16 residues. In germline, CDR1 is SGHAT, CDR2 FQNNGV. DNA of the CDR3: TGTGCCAGCAGCGCAGGACAGATCTCTGGGGCCAACGTCCTGACTTTC. Encoded protein: CASSAGQISGANVLTF.

The DNA for the CDR3 is TGTGCCAGCAGCTTCACAGGATCATCTTCGGAGACCCAGTACTTC. This sequence encodes CASSFTGSSSETQYF. The chain recombines TRBV5-6 with TRBJ2-5, with D tentatively TRBD1 (5 bases). Germline V gene lookup returns CDR1 SGHDT and CDR2 YYEEEE. This CDR3 is built from 15 residues. V shed 2 bases and J shed 5 bases, with 16 bases lying between them. Full variable domain (remainder filled in from reference TRBV5-6 and TRBJ2-5): DAGVTQSPTHLIKTRGQQVTLRCSPKSGHDTVSWYQQALGQGPQFIFQYYEEEERQRGNFPDRFSGHQFPNYSSELNVNALLLGDSALYLCASSFTGSSSETQYFGPGTRLLVL.

V is TRBV19 and J is TRBJ1-5, with a weak D call TRBD1 (5 bases). Germline loops: CDR1 LNHDA, CDR2 SQIVND (reference sequence). V dropped 3 bases and J dropped 4 bases, with 10 bases sitting between them. The CDR3 is made up of 14 amino acids. The CDR3 here is CASSIGADNQPQHF. Here the CDR3 DNA reads TGTGCCAGTAGTATTGGGGCGGATAATCAGCCCCAGCATTTT.

The chain links TRBV15 to TRBJ1-6, with D maybe TRBD1 (5 bases). CDR3 length: 14 residues. Germline V gene lookup returns CDR1 LNHNV and CDR2 YYDKDF (reference sequence). The V and J ends lost 0 bases and 7 bases respectively, with 7 bases between them. CDR3 DNA: TGTGCCACCAGCAGAGATAGGGGAAATTCACCCCTCCACTTT. Translating it yields CATSRDRGNSPLHF.